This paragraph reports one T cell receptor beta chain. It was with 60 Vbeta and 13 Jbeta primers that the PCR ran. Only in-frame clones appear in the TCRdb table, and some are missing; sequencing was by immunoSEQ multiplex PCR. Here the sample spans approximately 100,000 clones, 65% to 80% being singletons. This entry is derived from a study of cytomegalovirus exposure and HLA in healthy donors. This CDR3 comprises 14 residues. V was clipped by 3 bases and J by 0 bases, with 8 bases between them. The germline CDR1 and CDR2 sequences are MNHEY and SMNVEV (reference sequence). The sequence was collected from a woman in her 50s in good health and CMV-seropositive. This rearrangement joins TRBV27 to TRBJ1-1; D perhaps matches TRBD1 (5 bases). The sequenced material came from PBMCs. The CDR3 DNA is TGTGCCAGCAGTTTGACAGCTGTGAACACTGAAGCTTTCTTT. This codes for CASSLTAVNTEAFF.